Listed here are 7 T cell receptor beta chains from one sample, sequenced in a study of blood T cell repertoires in COVID-19. TCRdb keeps only in-frame clones here, not all; method: immunoSEQ multiplex PCR. Of 200,000 to 300,000 clones listed, over 80% are singletons. Sequenced: peripheral blood. Receptor source: a human donor in a cohort sampled during active COVID-19.

V is TRBV28 and J is TRBJ2-3; 10 bases are shared with TRBD2. Trimming removed 2 bases from V and 1 base from J; junction bases left unmatched: 0. The CDR3 consists of 15 residues. Germline CDR1 is MDHEN and CDR2 is SYDVKM. The CDR3 DNA is TGTGCCAGCAGTTTACTAGCGGGAGGCACAGATACGCAGTATTTT. Amino acids: CASSLLAGGTDTQYF.

This clone was seen more than once but under ten times. V usage is TRBV7-9 and J usage is TRBJ1-2; 7 bases agree with TRBD1. V lost 5 bases to trimming and J lost 1 base; unmatched junction nucleotides: 7. This CDR3 has 15 residues. Per the germline V gene, CDR1 is SEHNR and CDR2 is FQNEAQ (reference sequence). The CDR3 region is CASSTSGTDNYGYTF. CDR3 coding DNA: TGTGCCAGCAGCACCTCCGGGACAGATAACTATGGCTACACCTTC.

The chain couples TRBV29-1 to TRBJ1-3; D is unclear. The germline V gene has CDR1 SQVTM and CDR2 ANQGSEA. The CDR3 has 15 residues. Trimming pared 3 bases from V and 4 bases from J, leaving 16 bases between. CDR3: CSVEVDFASGNTIYF. DNA of the CDR3: TGCAGCGTTGAGGTGGACTTCGCATCGGGAAACACCATATATTTT.

The chain carries TRBV5-1 and TRBJ2-7, with TRBD2 identical over 9 bases. The CDR3 spans 15 residues. Germline assignment: CDR1 SGHRS and CDR2 YFSETQ. The ends lost 0 bases at V and 7 bases at J; junction bases unmatched: 8. The CDR3 sequence: CASSLGSGGRWEQYF. CDR3 bases: TGCGCCAGCAGCTTGGGTAGCGGGGGCCGCTGGGAGCAGTACTTC.

This chain connects TRBV7-6 to TRBJ2-7, with 9 bases matching TRBD2. V lost 5 bases to trimming and J lost 0 bases; unmatched junction nucleotides: 8. Per germline, CDR1 SGHVS and CDR2 FNYEAQ. The CDR3 sequence is 16 residues long. The CDR3 sequence: CASSPRAGGSSYEQYF. The CDR3 DNA follows: TGTGCCAGCAGCCCCCGGGCGGGAGGGAGCTCCTACGAGCAGTACTTC. Combining the CDR3 with reference TRBV7-6 and TRBJ2-7 gives the whole variable domain GAGVSQSPRYKVTKRGQDVALRCDPISGHVSLYWYRQALGQGPEFLTYFNYEAQQDKSGLPNDRFSAERPEGSISTLTIQRTEQRDSAMYRCASSPRAGGSSYEQYFGPGTRLTVT.

The chain has TRBV19 and TRBJ1-4, with TRBD1 matching over 8 bases. V trimming: 3 bases; J trimming: 7 bases; junction bases outside the gene matches: 7. From germline, CDR1 is LNHDA and CDR2 SQIVND (reference sequence). This CDR3 spans 15 amino acids. The CDR3 DNA is TGTGCCAGTAGTATTGCAGGGGGCGAAGGTGAAAAACTGTTTTTT. As protein: CASSIAGGEGEKLFF.

The J gene is TRBJ2-5, the V gene TRBV5-1; 9 bases line up with TRBD2. The CDR3 totals 19 residues. J lost 5 bases, V lost 4 bases, and 21 bases had no gene match. The V gene's germline CDR1 is SGHRS and CDR2 YFSETQ. The CDR3 DNA follows: TGCGCCAGCAGCCTTACTAGCGGGTCGGCCACTTCGGATTTGGAGACCCAGTACTTC. This translates into CASSLTSGSATSDLETQYF.